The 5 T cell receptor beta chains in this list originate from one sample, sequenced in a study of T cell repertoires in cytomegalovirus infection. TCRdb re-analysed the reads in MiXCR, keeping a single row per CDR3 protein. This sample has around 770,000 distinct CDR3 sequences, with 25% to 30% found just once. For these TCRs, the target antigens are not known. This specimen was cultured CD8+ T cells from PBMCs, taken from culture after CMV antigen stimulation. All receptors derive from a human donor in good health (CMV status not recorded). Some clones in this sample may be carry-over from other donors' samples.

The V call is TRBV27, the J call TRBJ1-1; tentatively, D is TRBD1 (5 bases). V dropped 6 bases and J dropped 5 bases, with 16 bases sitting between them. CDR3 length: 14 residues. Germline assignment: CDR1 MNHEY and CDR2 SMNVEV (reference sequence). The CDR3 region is CASRRFGGGTEAFF. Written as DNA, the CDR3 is TGTGCCAGCAGACGATTCGGGGGGGGAACTGAAGCTTTCTTT.

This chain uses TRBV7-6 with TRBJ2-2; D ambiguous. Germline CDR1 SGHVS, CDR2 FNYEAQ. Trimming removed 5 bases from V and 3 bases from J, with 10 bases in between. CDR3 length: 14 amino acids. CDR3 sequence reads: CASSPGFDTGELFF. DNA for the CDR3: TGTGCCAGCAGCCCTGGTTTTGACACCGGGGAGCTGTTTTTT.

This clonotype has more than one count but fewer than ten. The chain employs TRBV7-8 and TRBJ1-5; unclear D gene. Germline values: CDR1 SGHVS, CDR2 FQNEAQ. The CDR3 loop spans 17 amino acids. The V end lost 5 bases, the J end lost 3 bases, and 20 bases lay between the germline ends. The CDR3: CASSPVPAAEDNQPQHF. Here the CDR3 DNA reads TGTGCCAGCAGCCCAGTCCCGGCTGCTGAGGACAATCAGCCCCAGCATTTT.

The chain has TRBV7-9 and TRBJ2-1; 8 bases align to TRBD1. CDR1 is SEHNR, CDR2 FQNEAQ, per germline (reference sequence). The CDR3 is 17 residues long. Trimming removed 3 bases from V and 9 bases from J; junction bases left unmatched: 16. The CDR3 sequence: CASSFRRPGQATGEQFF. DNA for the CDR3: TGTGCCAGCAGCTTTAGAAGGCCGGGACAGGCAACGGGTGAGCAGTTCTTC.

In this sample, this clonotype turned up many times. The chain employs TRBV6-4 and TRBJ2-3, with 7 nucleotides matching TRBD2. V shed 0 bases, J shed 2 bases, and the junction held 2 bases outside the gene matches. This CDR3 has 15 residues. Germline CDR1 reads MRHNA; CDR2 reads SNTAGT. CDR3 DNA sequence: TGTGCCAGCAGTGACTCCGGGGGGAACACAGATACGCAGTATTTT. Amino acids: CASSDSGGNTDTQYF.